The clone carrying this T cell receptor (beta chain) occurred a few times. What it recognizes is unknown. The record originates from a study of Graves' ophthalmopathy and Graves' hyperthyroidism. Study-level results: Cross-validated, the 13-signature model showed 87.88%/81.08% sensitivity/specificity, and 80%/75% in the test set. Ophthalmopathy progression prediction by the model yielded a sensitivity of approximately 70% and a specificity of 72.22%.

This CDR3 comprises 13 residues. Trimming took 1 base from V and 1 from J, leaving 4 bases between them. Germline V CDR1 and CDR2: SEHNR, FQNEAQ (reference sequence). RNA transcripts served as template for amplifying TCR beta CDR3 sequences. After a first-round RT-PCR with HTBI primers, a second-round multiplex PCR was run. MiXCR was run by TCRdb on the multiplex PCR reads, yielding one entry per CDR3 protein. The sample carries 650,000 to 900,000 distinct CDR3 sequences, 40% recorded once. The sequencing sample was made of peripheral blood. The rearrangement joins TRBV7-9 to TRBJ1-2; D remains unclear. This sequence was found in an adult man with Graves' ophthalmopathy. DNA of the CDR3: TGTGCCAGCAGCTTAGAGTATAACTATGGCTACACCTTC. It encodes CASSLEYNYGYTF.